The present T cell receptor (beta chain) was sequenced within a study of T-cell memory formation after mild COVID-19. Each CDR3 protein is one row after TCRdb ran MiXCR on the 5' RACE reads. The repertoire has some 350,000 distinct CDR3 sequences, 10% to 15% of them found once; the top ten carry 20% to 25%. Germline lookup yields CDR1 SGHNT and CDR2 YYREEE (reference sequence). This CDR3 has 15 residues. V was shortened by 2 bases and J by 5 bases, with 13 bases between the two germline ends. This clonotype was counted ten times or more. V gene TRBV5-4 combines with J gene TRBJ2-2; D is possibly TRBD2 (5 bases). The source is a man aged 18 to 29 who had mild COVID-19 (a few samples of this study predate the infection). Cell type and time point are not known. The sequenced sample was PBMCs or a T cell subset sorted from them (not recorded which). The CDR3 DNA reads TGTGCCAGCAGCTTTAACCGGGGAGATACCGGGGAGCTGTTTTTT. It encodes CASSFNRGDTGELFF.